The sequence of this T cell receptor beta chain was determined in a study of T cells in women clearing cervical HPV infection. Each participant carried one incident cervical HPV16 infection only. Regarding this clone: Read data end 3 residues before the CDR3 end; the end is taken from the germline J gene.

J lost 4 bases, V lost 0 bases, and 3 bases had no gene match. The V gene's germline CDR1 is DFQATT and CDR2 SNEGSKA (reference sequence). The CDR3 contains 14 residues. immunoSEQ multiplex PCR used an average of 1200 ng genomic DNA. TCRdb's table, derived via immunoSEQ multiplex PCR, lists solely in-frame clones and lacks some. Across some 30,000 clones, the top ten clones capture 6% to 7% of the sample. This TCR derives from a woman between 18 and 70 years old with a cervical HPV16 infection that either progressed to CIN3+ or cleared (not recorded which). Sequenced sample: blood buffy coat. This chain links TRBV20-1 with TRBJ2-3, with 8 bases aligning to TRBD1. The CDR3 spells CSARDPQGADTQYF. The sequenced part of the CDR3 DNA is TGCAGTGCTAGAGATCCACAGGGGGCAGATACG.